The 25 T cell receptor beta chains reported below all come from one sample, sequenced in a study of cytomegalovirus exposure and HLA in healthy donors. The PCR was carried out with 60 Vbeta primers and 13 Jbeta primers. Some clones are missing from TCRdb's copy, which holds only in-frame ones; the method was immunoSEQ multiplex PCR. The sample lists under 200,000 clones; under 80% were seen once. The sample taken for sequencing was PBMCs. These receptors were taken from a man aged 40-50 years in good health and CMV-seronegative.

CDR3 sequence: CASSPTGAHEQYF. For the CDR3, the DNA is TGTGCCAGCAGCCCGACAGGGGCCCACGAGCAGTACTTC. This chain joins TRBV9 and TRBJ2-7; 8 bases agree with TRBD1. Germline assignment: CDR1 SGDLS and CDR2 YYNGEE. The CDR3 is 13 amino acids. Losses at the gene ends were 4 bases for V and 5 bases for J; bases not matched to a gene: 5.

The chain employs TRBV7-4 and TRBJ2-1; 10 positions match TRBD2. The CDR3 contains 18 residues. Germline CDR1 reads SGHVT; CDR2 reads SQSDAQ. Trimming took 6 bases from V and 7 from J; bases not matched to a gene: 18. CDR3 coding DNA: TGTGCCAGCAGGCCAGAGGGCCTAGCGGGAGTCGTAGTTAATGAGCAGTTCTTC. This codes for CASRPEGLAGVVVNEQFF.

This clone was detected once. In nucleotides, the CDR3 is TGTGCCAGCAGGATCCTCAGGGGGGAAGCTTTCTTT. Residues: CASRILRGEAFF. The rearrangement links TRBV6-6 to TRBJ1-1, with 7 positions matching TRBD1. CDR3 length equals 12 residues. V lost 6 bases to trimming and J lost 8 bases; unmatched junction nucleotides: 6. CDR1 is MNHNY, CDR2 SVGAGI, per germline (reference sequence).

This clone turned up a few times. Other DNA sequences in this specimen translate into the identical CDR3. The chain carries TRBV5-1 and TRBJ1-2; the D gene is possibly TRBD1 (6 bases). V lost 4 bases, J lost 2 bases, and 12 bases lay in between. CDR1 and CDR2 (germline): SGHRS, YFSETQ. The CDR3 sequence is 14 residues long. The chain's CDR3 is CASSLGRGNYGYTF. CDR3 DNA: TGCGCCAGCAGCCTCGGGAGGGGGAACTATGGCTACACCTTC.

V usage is TRBV12-5 and J usage is TRBJ2-7, with 9 bases fitting TRBD1. Germline CDR1 reads LGHNT; CDR2 reads FRNRAP. V lost 0 bases and J lost 2; bases outside the gene matches: 8. This CDR3 is 17 amino acids long. The CDR3 sequence: CASGLVQGQGVPYEQYF. The CDR3 coding sequence is TGTGCTAGTGGTTTGGTACAGGGACAGGGAGTGCCCTACGAGCAGTACTTC.

The chain carries TRBV4-1 and TRBJ2-1; D is possibly TRBD2 (5 bases). V was trimmed by 2 bases and J by 8 bases, leaving 16 bases between them. Germline CDR1 reads MGHRA; CDR2 reads YSYEKL. The CDR3 is 15 amino acids. This CDR3 reads CASSQSPPVGDEQFF. The CDR3 nucleotides are TGCGCCAGCAGCCAAAGTCCTCCAGTCGGGGATGAGCAGTTCTTC.

The rearrangement links TRBV19 to TRBJ1-3; TRBD1 aligns across 8 bases. The germline gives CDR1 LNHDA, CDR2 SQIVND (reference sequence). The CDR3 runs to 14 residues. The V and J ends lost 6 bases and 2 bases, in that order; junction bases with no gene match: 3. The CDR3 loop is CASRPRGPGNTIYF. The CDR3 DNA follows: TGTGCCAGTAGGCCCAGGGGGCCTGGAAACACCATATATTTT.

This clone was found a few times. The V call is TRBV18, the J call TRBJ2-2, with a tentative D call TRBD1 (5 bases). This CDR3 has 16 amino acids. Trimming removed 5 bases from V and 0 bases from J, with 13 bases in between. Germline V CDR1 and CDR2: KGHSH, LQKENI. The CDR3 spells CASSTRVASNTGELFF. In nucleotides, the CDR3 is TGTGCCAGCTCAACCAGGGTTGCCTCGAACACCGGGGAGCTGTTTTTT.

This clone was found a few times. V and J are TRBV6-5 and TRBJ2-1, with TRBD2 as a possible D gene (6 bases). V lost 6 bases and J 6 bases, leaving 9 bases between the germline ends. The CDR3 runs to 12 residues. The germline CDR1 and CDR2 sequences are MNHEY and SVGAGI. The CDR3 sequence: CASSQTSNEQFF. The CDR3, as DNA: TGTGCCAGCAGCCAGACTAGCAATGAGCAGTTCTTC.

The chain links TRBV11-3 to TRBJ2-3, with D possibly matching TRBD1 (5 bases). This CDR3 spans 14 amino acids. Germline values: CDR1 SGHNT, CDR2 YENEEA. The V end was cut by 5 bases, the J end by 2 bases, with 11 bases between. CDR3 residues: CASSLGHSTDTQYF. Written as DNA, the CDR3 is TGTGCCAGCAGCCTTGGACACTCCACAGATACGCAGTATTTT.

The gene calls are TRBV5-4 and TRBJ2-3; 7 nucleotides agree with TRBD2. Losses at the gene ends were 1 base for V and 2 bases for J; bases not matched to a gene: 4. This CDR3 contains 15 residues. Germline-derived CDR1 and CDR2 are SGHNT and YYREEE (reference sequence). CDR3 protein: CASSLLADITDTQYF. The CDR3 coding sequence is TGTGCCAGCAGCTTGCTAGCGGATATCACAGATACGCAGTATTTT.

This clone came up a few times. The chain recombines TRBV19 with TRBJ2-3, with TRBD2 matching 7 bases. CDR1 is LNHDA and CDR2 is SQIVND in the germline V gene (reference sequence). This CDR3 is built from 15 residues. V dropped 1 base and J dropped 4; count of bases not matched to a gene: 5. CDR3 sequence: CASSIAGLRPDTQYF. In nucleotides, the CDR3 is TGTGCCAGTAGTATAGCGGGACTACGGCCAGATACGCAGTATTTT.

The rearrangement uses TRBV11-3 and TRBJ2-3; TRBD1 aligns across 12 bases. V lost 5 bases, J lost 6 bases, and 6 bases stayed unmatched. CDR3 size: 15 residues. From germline, CDR1 is SGHNT and CDR2 YENEEA. In DNA, the CDR3 is TGTGCCAGCAGCCCGGGACAGGGGGCGGCGGATACGCAGTATTTT. It encodes CASSPGQGAADTQYF.

This clone has more than one count but fewer than ten. This rearrangement joins TRBV29-1 to TRBJ2-2, with 9 positions matching TRBD1. The length of the CDR3 is 15 residues. The germline V gene has CDR1 SQVTM and CDR2 ANQGSEA. V was clipped by 0 bases and J by 6 bases; unmatched bases: 5. CDR3 protein: CSVEDRGTGPGELFF. In DNA form, the CDR3 reads TGCAGCGTTGAAGATCGTGGGACAGGGCCCGGGGAGCTGTTTTTT.

The chain has TRBV9 and TRBJ2-2; D gene uncertain. The V gene's germline CDR1 is SGDLS and CDR2 YYNGEE. Trimming shortened V by 0 bases and J by 1 base, and 7 bases separated the two germline ends. The CDR3 sequence is 15 residues long. CDR3: CASSVASGNTGELFF. In DNA, the CDR3 is TGTGCCAGCAGCGTAGCTTCAGGGAACACCGGGGAGCTGTTTTTT.

The chain carries TRBV19 and TRBJ2-7; 9 bases are shared with TRBD2. This CDR3 spans 15 amino acids. Germline lookup yields CDR1 LNHDA and CDR2 SQIVND (reference sequence). Trimming at V came to 6 bases and at J to 3 bases, leaving 9 bases not matched to a gene. Here the CDR3 reads CASSPGASGDYEQYF. In DNA form, the CDR3 reads TGTGCCAGTAGCCCTGGGGCTAGCGGGGACTACGAGCAGTACTTC.

J is TRBJ2-6 and V is TRBV6-1, with D perhaps matching TRBD1 (5 bases). This CDR3 is 15 amino acids long. CDR1 MNHNS and CDR2 SASEGT come from the germline V gene. Trimming stripped 6 bases from V and 0 bases from J, with 9 bases between. DNA of the CDR3: TGTGCCAGCAGACAGGTCCCCTCTGGGGCCAACGTCCTGACTTTC. Protein sequence: CASRQVPSGANVLTF.

The J gene is TRBJ2-7, the V gene TRBV19, with 9 bases fitting TRBD1. The CDR3 runs 14 residues. Germline values: CDR1 LNHDA, CDR2 SQIVND (reference sequence). The trim removed 7 bases at V and 0 bases at J, leaving 4 bases unmatched. The CDR3 nucleotides are TGTGCCAGTAAGGAGGGACAGGGCTCCTACGAGCAGTACTTC. This translates into CASKEGQGSYEQYF.

The chain employs TRBV5-1 and TRBJ2-7; D possibly corresponds to TRBD1 (5 bases). Trimming pared 0 bases from V and 7 bases from J, leaving 20 bases between. This CDR3 has 16 amino acids. Germline V gene lookup returns CDR1 SGHRS and CDR2 YFSETQ. The CDR3, as DNA: TGCGCCAGCAGCTTGGGGCAGGGCAGTTCCCCAATGGAGCAGTACTTC. Amino acid sequence: CASSLGQGSSPMEQYF.

The V gene is TRBV2, the J gene TRBJ2-7; 8 bases map to TRBD1. In germline, CDR1 is SNHLY, CDR2 FYNNEI. The CDR3 length is 13 residues. The ends lost 6 bases at V and 3 bases at J; junction bases unmatched: 4. DNA of the CDR3: TGTGCCAGCAGGCACGGGACAGGCTACGAGCAGTACTTC. Protein product: CASRHGTGYEQYF.

The chain recombines TRBV7-2 with TRBJ2-1; 10 bases agree with TRBD2. Germline V CDR1 and CDR2: SGHTA, FQGNSA. This CDR3 has 17 residues. The V and J ends lost 5 bases and 4 bases, in that order; junction bases with no gene match: 11. CDR3 sequence: CASSGPSGGAVYNEQFF. The CDR3 DNA follows: TGTGCCAGCAGCGGCCCGAGCGGGGGGGCGGTTTACAATGAGCAGTTCTTC.

The CDR3 sequence is CASSKDRGMTDTQYF. CDR3 nucleotide sequence: TGTGCCAGCAGCAAGGACAGGGGCATGACAGATACGCAGTATTTT. The chain combines TRBV21-1 with TRBJ2-3; the tabulated D call, TRBD1, remains unverified against the DNA. TRBV21-1 is termed a pseudogene. The length of the CDR3 is 15 residues.

The rearrangement links TRBV29-1 to TRBJ2-1, with TRBD1 matching over 10 bases. Germline assignment: CDR1 SQVTM and CDR2 ANQGSEA. The CDR3 spans 15 residues. The V and J ends lost 6 bases and 2 bases, in that order; junction bases with no gene match: 7. CDR3: CSVVGQGSTYNEQFF. Written as DNA, the CDR3 is TGCAGCGTAGTGGGACAGGGGAGCACCTACAATGAGCAGTTCTTC.

This clone was counted between two and nine times. The V gene is TRBV6-6, the J gene TRBJ1-2; weak D call: TRBD1 (6 bases). V gave up 6 bases and J gave up 4 bases, with 18 bases separating them. The CDR3 spans 15 residues. CDR1 and CDR2 from the germline V gene are MNHNY and SVGAGI (reference sequence). Here the CDR3 reads CASRTGTLVPYGYTF. The CDR3 DNA reads as TGTGCCAGCAGAACCGGGACACTAGTTCCCTATGGCTACACCTTC.

This chain joins TRBV2 and TRBJ2-1; TRBD2 agrees at 10 bases. Germline V gene data show CDR1 as SNHLY and CDR2 as FYNNEI. The CDR3 totals 14 residues. Trimming removed 2 bases from V and 15 bases from J; junction bases left unmatched: 10. Written as DNA, the CDR3 is TGTGCCAGCAGTGAAATAGAAGCGGGGGGGCCGCGGTTCTTC. This sequence encodes CASSEIEAGGPRFF.